Following are 21 T cell receptor beta chains from one sample sequenced in a study of T cell changes during pregnancy in multiple sclerosis (dated by TCRdb to the late 2010s). Libraries were constructed by the immunoSEQ multiplex PCR assay. TCRdb provides this immuneACCESS table in a form limited to in-frame rearrangements. Some clones are lacking; in checked studies, under half of them reflect an unresolved V gene, and why the rest are absent is not known. The sample includes roughly 89,000 clones, with about 93% observed a single time. Approximately 1.7% of the sample comes from the top ten. Sequencing used peripheral blood, obtained after pregnancy. The receptor source for this set is a female donor in good health, enrolled as a control in a pregnancy study.

V usage is TRBV27 and J usage is TRBJ2-5; D perhaps matches TRBD1 (6 bases). The ends were cut back, 1 base at V and 0 bases at J, with 18 bases in the middle. This CDR3 comprises 18 residues. Germline V gene lookup returns CDR1 MNHEY and CDR2 SMNVEV (reference sequence). The DNA for the CDR3 is TGTGCCAGCAGTTTATTCCCCCAGGGGCGGGCGTACCAAGAGACCCAGTACTTC. It codes for CASSLFPQGRAYQETQYF.

The chain recombines TRBV29-1 with TRBJ1-1; TRBD1 is a possible D gene (6 bases). V was clipped by 6 bases and J by 4 bases, with 12 bases between them. CDR3 length: 12 amino acids. Germline V gene data show CDR1 as SQVTM and CDR2 as ANQGSEA. In nucleotides, the CDR3 is TGCAGCGTCCGGACAGCGGCCACTGAAGCTTTCTTT. This gives the protein CSVRTAATEAFF.

The gene calls are TRBV20-1 and TRBJ2-1; no reliable D call. This CDR3 has 11 residues. V lost 5 bases and J lost 7, with 9 bases in between. The germline CDR1 and CDR2 sequences are DFQATT and SNEGSKA (reference sequence). CDR3 DNA: TGCAGTGCTCCTAGTGAAAATGAGCAGTTCTTC. This sequence encodes CSAPSENEQFF.

The chain recombines TRBV28 with TRBJ2-7; 9 bases map to TRBD2. J lost 3 bases, V lost 2 bases, and 14 bases had no gene match. The CDR3 is made up of 18 amino acids. Looked up from germline, CDR1 is MDHEN and CDR2 is SYDVKM. In DNA form, the CDR3 reads TGTGCCAGCAGTTTAGGCCGCCTGGGAGCGGGAGGCCTCTACGAGCAGTACTTC. Translating it yields CASSLGRLGAGGLYEQYF. The complete variable domain, with remaining parts taken from reference TRBV28 and TRBJ2-7, reads DVKVTQSSRYLVKRTGEKVFLECVQDMDHENMFWYRQDPGLGLRLIYFSYDVKMKEKGDIPEGYSVSREKKERFSLILESASTNQTSMYLCASSLGRLGAGGLYEQYFGPGTRLTVT.

The chain is built from TRBV2 and TRBJ2-5; D is unresolved. Trimming cost V 4 bases and J 3 bases, with 6 bases left between them. Germline loops: CDR1 SNHLY, CDR2 FYNNEI. This CDR3 has 12 residues. CDR3 nucleotides: TGTGCCAGCAGTGGCAGAAAAGAGACCCAGTACTTC. Amino acid sequence: CASSGRKETQYF.

The DNA of the CDR3 is TGCAGTGCTTGGAGCGGGGCAATTCAGTACTTC. It codes for CSAWSGAIQYF. The chain combines TRBV20-1 with TRBJ2-4, with 7 bases fitting TRBD2. This CDR3 is 11 amino acids long. Germline values: CDR1 DFQATT, CDR2 SNEGSKA (reference sequence). V trimming: 5 bases; J trimming: 10 bases; junction bases outside the gene matches: 5.

This clone was seen more than once but under ten times. V and J are TRBV4-1 and TRBJ1-3, with a weak D call TRBD1 (5 bases). The V gene's germline CDR1 is MGHRA and CDR2 YSYEKL. The CDR3 covers 15 residues. Trimming stripped 1 base from V and 4 bases from J, with 11 bases between. Here the CDR3 reads CASSQVMQGGNTIYF. CDR3 in DNA: TGCGCCAGCAGCCAAGTAATGCAGGGAGGAAACACCATATATTTT.

This clone came up once. This chain connects TRBV18 to TRBJ2-2, with 9 bases lining up with TRBD2. This CDR3 region has 17 residues. V lost 3 bases to trimming and J lost 5 bases; unmatched junction nucleotides: 10. CDR1 KGHSH and CDR2 LQKENI come from the germline V gene. The CDR3 sequence: CASSPHVGLARTGELFF. The CDR3 nucleotides are TGTGCCAGCTCACCTCACGTGGGACTAGCAAGGACCGGGGAGCTGTTTTTT.

CDR3 DNA: TGTGCCAGCAGTCCGGACCAGGCGGGTACCTTC. Its protein product is CASSPDQAGTF. This chain joins TRBV2 and TRBJ1-2; D gene ambiguous. CDR1 and CDR2 from the germline V gene are SNHLY and FYNNEI. Trimming took 5 bases from V and 14 from J, leaving 15 bases between them. This CDR3 contains 11 residues.

The chain couples TRBV18 to TRBJ2-5; possibly TRBD2 for D (5 bases). Per germline, CDR1 KGHSH and CDR2 LQKENI. V was pared by 1 base and J by 2 bases, with 5 bases between. The CDR3 loop spans 13 amino acids. The CDR3 DNA reads as TGTGCCAGCTCACCACAGCGGCAAGAGACCCAGTACTTC. Translation gives CASSPQRQETQYF.

The chain has TRBV7-9 and TRBJ1-2, with TRBD1 matching over 7 bases. Germline V lookup: CDR1 SEHNR, CDR2 FQNEAQ (reference sequence). The CDR3 length is 13 residues. Trimming at V came to 5 bases and at J to 4 bases, leaving 4 bases not matched to a gene. The DNA of the CDR3 is TGTGCCAGCAGCCCAGGGACAGTCTATGGCTACACCTTC. Translating gives CASSPGTVYGYTF.

The chain links TRBV9 to TRBJ2-1; 8 nucleotides line up with TRBD2. The CDR3 contains 15 residues. The germline V gene encodes CDR1 SGDLS and CDR2 YYNGEE. The junction had 4 bases not matched to a gene; V was cut back by 5 bases and J by 0 bases. The CDR3, as DNA: TGTGCCAGCAGACCCAGCGGGAGCTCCTACAATGAGCAGTTCTTC. Amino acids: CASRPSGSSYNEQFF. The whole variable domain, remainder taken from reference TRBV9 and TRBJ2-1, is DSGVTQTPKHLITATGQRVTLRCSPRSGDLSVYWYQQSLDQGLQFLIQYYNGEERAKGNILERFSAQQFPDLHSELNLSSLELGDSALYFCASRPSGSSYNEQFFGPGTRLTVL.

Only one count was recorded for this clone. This chain uses TRBV4-1 with TRBJ2-2, with 11 positions matching TRBD2. This CDR3 region has 20 residues. Germline V gives CDR1 MGHRA, CDR2 YSYEKL. With 0 bases clipped from V and 0 bases from J, the junction kept 9 bases outside the gene matches. The CDR3 loop is CASSQDRGTSGATNTGELFF. In nucleotides, the CDR3 is TGCGCCAGCAGCCAAGATCGTGGGACTAGCGGAGCCACGAACACCGGGGAGCTGTTTTTT.

The chain combines TRBV4-1 with TRBJ1-5; D is unclear. The length of the CDR3 is 14 residues. Germline V gene sequence: CDR1 MGHRA, CDR2 YSYEKL. The V end was cut by 0 bases, the J end by 4 bases, with 7 bases between. The CDR3, as DNA: TGCGCCAGCAGCCAAGACCACGGGAATCAGCCCCAGCATTTT. As protein: CASSQDHGNQPQHF.

This clone was detected once. The chain recombines TRBV28 with TRBJ2-5; 9 bases match TRBD1. Germline CDR1 reads MDHEN; CDR2 reads SYDVKM. J was trimmed by 5 bases and V by 6 bases; bases with no gene match: 10. This CDR3 region has 15 residues. CDR3 DNA sequence: TGTGCCAGCAGACCCCCGGGACAGGGAATGGAGACCCAGTACTTC. Its translation: CASRPPGQGMETQYF.

The chain is built from TRBV29-1 and TRBJ2-7; TRBD1 is a possible D gene (5 bases). Germline CDR1 and CDR2: SQVTM and ANQGSEA. This CDR3 is 12 amino acids long. The germline V and J ends were trimmed by 6 bases and 7 bases, with 16 bases remaining between them. The CDR3 DNA is TGCAGCGTGGCCCAGATAGGACAAGAGCAGTACTTC. Translation gives CSVAQIGQEQYF.

In its sample, this clone was seen once. The chain combines TRBV6-5 with TRBJ1-5; 9 nucleotides align to TRBD1. Germline CDR1 is MNHEY and CDR2 is SVGAGI. This CDR3 comprises 13 residues. Unmatched junction bases numbered 0, after V lost 5 bases and J lost 4 bases. The CDR3 here is CASSGTGNQPQHF. CDR3 nucleotides: TGTGCCAGCAGTGGGACAGGGAATCAGCCCCAGCATTTT.

The chain carries TRBV27 and TRBJ1-5; D unresolved. The CDR3 covers 14 residues. Trimming shortened V by 2 bases and J by 1 base, and 6 bases separated the two germline ends. Per the germline V gene, CDR1 is MNHEY and CDR2 is SMNVEV (reference sequence). CDR3 residues: CASSLGPSNQPQHF. As DNA, the CDR3 is TGTGCCAGCAGTTTAGGCCCAAGCAATCAGCCCCAGCATTTT.

This clone has only one observation. CDR3 in DNA: TGTGCCAGTAGTATACGGGGGACAGATACGCAGTATTTT. Its protein product is CASSIRGTDTQYF. This chain joins TRBV19 and TRBJ2-3, with D perhaps TRBD2 (6 bases). The V gene lost 2 bases and the J gene lost 3 bases, with 6 bases spanning the gap. The CDR3 loop spans 13 amino acids. From germline, CDR1 is LNHDA and CDR2 SQIVND (reference sequence).

The chain recombines TRBV4-2 with TRBJ2-3; D possibly corresponds to TRBD2 (6 bases). Germline CDR1 and CDR2: LGHNA and YNFKEQ. The CDR3 sequence is 21 residues long. Trimming removed 0 bases at V and 3 bases at J, with 28 bases between. The CDR3 is CASSQDLGGGIAGLRTDTQYF. The CDR3 DNA reads as TGTGCCAGCAGCCAAGATCTCGGGGGTGGAATCGCGGGACTTCGGACAGATACGCAGTATTTT.

This chain links TRBV7-9 with TRBJ2-2; D not certain. The length of the CDR3 is 15 residues. Germline CDR1 is SEHNR and CDR2 is FQNEAQ (reference sequence). V lost 6 bases to trimming and J lost 4 bases, with 15 bases between them. The CDR3 DNA reads TGTGCCAGCAGTTCGACGTCCGGGTCCACCGGGGAGCTGTTTTTT. Encoded protein: CASSSTSGSTGELFF.